The 19 T cell receptor beta chains below come from one sample, sequenced in a study of beta chain features in type 1 diabetes. Study-level points and caveats: Shorter TCRB CDR3s, moderately but significantly so, marked every one of the four CD4+ subsets in Type 1 diabetes patients.

For these receptors, no antigen is known. Expressed TCRB transcripts were sequenced after all isolated RNA was converted to cDNA. Clones were sequenced by immunoSEQ multiplex PCR, and TCRdb holds only the in-frame ones, with some missing. The repertoire holds roughly 730,000 clones, with around an eighth as singletons. Specimen: naive CD4+ T cells from blood. Source of these receptors: a man between 18 and 35 years old with type 1 diabetes.

The chain couples TRBV11-2 to TRBJ2-7; a possible D gene is TRBD2 (5 bases). V was cut by 1 base and J by 6 bases, with 10 bases left in between. Germline loops: CDR1 SGHAT, CDR2 FQNNGV. The CDR3 sequence is 13 residues long. The CDR3 region is CASSLVRESEQYF. In DNA, the CDR3 is TGTGCCAGCAGCTTAGTTAGGGAGAGCGAGCAGTACTTC.

This clone was recorded a few times. This chain uses TRBV6-1 with TRBJ1-1, with a tentative D call TRBD1 (5 bases). There are 13 residues in the CDR3. Per germline, CDR1 MNHNS and CDR2 SASEGT. V dropped 7 bases and J dropped 3 bases, with 12 bases sitting between them. CDR3 sequence: CASTPGGDTEAFF. CDR3 DNA sequence: TGTGCCAGCACTCCTGGGGGGGACACTGAAGCTTTCTTT.

CDR3 residues: CASSRDLTGNQPQHF. CDR3 coding DNA: TGTGCCAGCAGTCGGGACCTAACGGGCAATCAGCCCCAGCATTTT. The chain combines TRBV28 with TRBJ1-5, with D perhaps matching TRBD1 (5 bases). CDR3 length equals 15 residues. Trimming cost V 5 bases and J 2 bases, with 13 bases left between them. Germline V CDR1 and CDR2: MDHEN, SYDVKM.

The chain combines TRBV19 with TRBJ1-1; D uncertain. The CDR3 is 13 amino acids. Germline V gene lookup returns CDR1 LNHDA and CDR2 SQIVND (reference sequence). The germline V and J ends were trimmed by 5 bases and 0 bases, with 7 bases remaining between them. The CDR3 DNA reads TGTGCCAGTAGTTCCCATATGAACACTGAAGCTTTCTTT. Amino acid sequence: CASSSHMNTEAFF.

This chain uses TRBV6-1 with TRBJ1-5; TRBD1 aligns across 9 bases. The CDR3 contains 14 residues. CDR1 MNHNS and CDR2 SASEGT come from the germline V gene. Germline trimming cut 7 bases from V and 4 bases from J; bases unmatched to any gene: 5. The CDR3 coding sequence is TGTGCCAGCAACCTAGGACAGGGGAATCAGCCCCAGCATTTT. Its translation: CASNLGQGNQPQHF.

The sample holds a few counts of this clone. This sequence joins TRBV30 and TRBJ1-2; TRBD1 agrees at 8 bases. There are 17 residues in the CDR3. With 6 bases clipped from V and 4 bases from J, the junction kept 19 bases outside the gene matches. The germline gives CDR1 GTSNPN, CDR2 SVGIG (reference sequence). The CDR3 spells CACCVGTGTIRGYGYTF. Here the CDR3 DNA reads TGTGCCTGTTGTGTTGGGACAGGTACGATAAGGGGCTATGGCTACACCTTC. Drawing the rest from reference TRBV30 and TRBJ1-2, the complete variable domain is SQTIHQWPATLVQPVGSPLSLECTVEGTSNPNLYWYRQAAGRGLQLLFYSVGIGQISSEVPQNLSASRPQDRQFILSSKKLLLSDSGFYLCACCVGTGTIRGYGYTFGSGTRLTVV.

V and J are TRBV15 and TRBJ2-3, with TRBD2 matching over 8 bases. Germline V gene sequence: CDR1 LNHNV, CDR2 YYDKDF (reference sequence). Trimming took 3 bases from V and 6 from J; bases not matched to a gene: 5. The CDR3 consists of 14 residues. CDR3 nucleotide sequence: TGTGCCACCAGCAGTCGCGGGGGGCCCGATACGCAGTATTTT. This codes for CATSSRGGPDTQYF. Full variable domain (rest looked up from reference TRBV15 and TRBJ2-3): DAMVIQNPRYQVTQFGKPVTLSCSQTLNHNVMYWYQQKSSQAPKLLFHYYDKDFNNEADTPDNFQSRRPNTSFCFLDIRSPGLGDTAMYLCATSSRGGPDTQYFGPGTRLTVL.

The gene calls are TRBV10-3 and TRBJ2-7, with D hard to call. Germline values: CDR1 ENHRY, CDR2 SYGVKD. The germline V and J ends were trimmed by 3 bases and 9 bases, with 18 bases remaining between them. This CDR3 spans 14 amino acids. Written as DNA, the CDR3 is TGTGCCATCAGTGATGGGCTAATGGGCTTCGCGCAGTACTTC. Its protein product is CAISDGLMGFAQYF.

The chain joins TRBV19 to TRBJ1-5; TRBD1 agrees at 7 bases. CDR1 is LNHDA and CDR2 is SQIVND in the germline V gene (reference sequence). The CDR3 extends over 13 amino acids. With 5 bases clipped from V and 7 bases from J, the junction kept 5 bases outside the gene matches. CDR3 sequence reads: CASSGEGAQPQHF. DNA of the CDR3: TGTGCCAGTAGTGGGGAGGGGGCGCAGCCCCAGCATTTT.

The chain carries TRBV5-4 and TRBJ2-5; TRBD1 agrees at 8 bases. This CDR3 is 13 amino acids long. With 0 bases clipped from V and 5 bases from J, the junction kept 0 bases outside the gene matches. Germline V gene sequence: CDR1 SGHNT, CDR2 YYREEE (reference sequence). CDR3 protein: CASSLGQGETQYF. CDR3 nucleotides: TGTGCCAGCAGCTTGGGACAGGGGGAGACCCAGTACTTC.

The CDR3 spells CASSYSGLAGGPEQFF. In DNA, the CDR3 is TGTGCCAGCAGTTACTCCGGACTAGCGGGGGGGCCTGAGCAGTTCTTC. V and J are TRBV6-5 and TRBJ2-1; 15 nucleotides line up with TRBD2. The CDR3 extends over 16 amino acids. V lost 0 bases, J lost 9 bases, and 3 bases stayed unmatched. CDR1 and CDR2 (germline): MNHEY, SVGAGI.

This clone showed up just a few times. The chain has TRBV21-1 and TRBJ2-7; TRBD1 is the table's D call and was not checked against the DNA. TRBV21-1 is reported as a pseudogene. The CDR3 covers 15 residues. This CDR3 reads CASSPQKPLTFEQYF. The CDR3 nucleotides read TGTGCCAGCAGCCCCCAGAAACCCCTTACCTTCGAGCAGTACTTC.

The chain employs TRBV5-6 and TRBJ2-5; 7 nucleotides match TRBD1. Germline lookup yields CDR1 SGHDT and CDR2 YYEEEE. This CDR3 comprises 13 residues. V lost 7 bases, J lost 1 base, and 4 bases stayed unmatched. This CDR3 reads CASFRDSQETQYF. CDR3 nucleotides: TGTGCCAGCTTCCGGGACAGCCAAGAGACCCAGTACTTC.

This CDR3 is CALGASAFSYNEQFF. Written as DNA, the CDR3 is TGTGCCTTGGGGGCTAGCGCATTCTCCTACAATGAGCAGTTCTTC. The J gene is TRBJ2-1, the V gene TRBV5-6; D may match TRBD1 or TRBD2 (6 bases each). V lost 10 bases to trimming and J lost 0 bases, with 17 bases between them. Germline CDR1 reads SGHDT; CDR2 reads YYEEEE. The CDR3 is 15 residues long.

The V and J genes are TRBV30 and TRBJ1-2, with no clear D. Germline V gene sequence: CDR1 GTSNPN, CDR2 SVGIG (reference sequence). The CDR3 sequence is 14 residues long. Trimming shortened V by 1 base and J by 0 bases, and 9 bases separated the two germline ends. In DNA, the CDR3 is TGTGCCTGGAGTGCCGCGGGTCCTAACTATGGCTACACCTTC. This sequence encodes CAWSAAGPNYGYTF.

The table lists this clone with a few counts. V and J are TRBV15 and TRBJ2-5; weak D call: TRBD1 (6 bases). The CDR3 runs to 13 residues. The germline V gene encodes CDR1 LNHNV and CDR2 YYDKDF (reference sequence). V was clipped by 1 base and J by 3 bases, with 6 bases between them. The CDR3 DNA reads TGTGCCACCAGCAGAGGGACAGAAGAGACCCAGTACTTC. Its protein is CATSRGTEETQYF.

V gene TRBV10-1 combines with J gene TRBJ1-1; weak D call: TRBD1 (6 bases). Germline-derived CDR1 and CDR2 are WNHNN and SYGVQD (reference sequence). V was clipped by 6 bases and J by 1 base, with 6 bases between them. The length of the CDR3 is 12 residues. CDR3 DNA: TGCGCCAGCAGGGGACAGAACACTGAAGCTTTCTTT. Residues: CASRGQNTEAFF.

The sample holds a few counts of this clone. The V gene is TRBV7-6, the J gene TRBJ2-3, with unresolved D. This CDR3 has 13 residues. V gave up 5 bases and J gave up 8 bases, with 14 bases separating them. Germline V lookup: CDR1 SGHVS, CDR2 FNYEAQ. The CDR3 DNA sequence: TGTGCCAGCAGCACCTCCGCCTTGGGTACGCAGTATTTT. It is translated as CASSTSALGTQYF.

This rearrangement joins TRBV7-2 to TRBJ1-4, with D perhaps TRBD1 (5 bases). CDR1 is SGHTA and CDR2 is FQGNSA in the germline V gene. Trimming took off 4 bases at V and 8 bases at J, with 11 bases between the two ends. The CDR3 has 13 amino acids. CDR3 nucleotides: TGTGCCAGCAGCTCGGACTGGGGGGAAAAACTGTTTTTT. As protein: CASSSDWGEKLFF. Supplemented by reference TRBV7-2 and TRBJ1-4, the full variable domain reads GAGVSQSPSNKVTEKGKDVELRCDPISGHTALYWYRQSLGQGLEFLIYFQGNSAPDKSGLPSDRFSAERTGGSVSTLTIQRTQQEDSAVYLCASSSDWGEKLFFGSGTQLSVL.